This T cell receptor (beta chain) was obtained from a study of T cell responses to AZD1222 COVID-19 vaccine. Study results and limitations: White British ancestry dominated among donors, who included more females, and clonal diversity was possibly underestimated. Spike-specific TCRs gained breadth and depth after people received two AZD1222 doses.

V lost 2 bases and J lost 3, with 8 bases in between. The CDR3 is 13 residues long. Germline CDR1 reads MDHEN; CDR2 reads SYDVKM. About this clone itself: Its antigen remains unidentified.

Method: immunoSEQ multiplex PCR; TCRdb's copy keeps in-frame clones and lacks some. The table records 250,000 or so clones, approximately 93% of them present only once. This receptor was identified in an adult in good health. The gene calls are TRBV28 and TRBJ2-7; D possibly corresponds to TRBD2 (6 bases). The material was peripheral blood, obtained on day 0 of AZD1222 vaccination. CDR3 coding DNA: TGTGCCAGCAGTTTAGTGGGGGGCTACGAGCAGTACTTC. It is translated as CASSLVGGYEQYF.